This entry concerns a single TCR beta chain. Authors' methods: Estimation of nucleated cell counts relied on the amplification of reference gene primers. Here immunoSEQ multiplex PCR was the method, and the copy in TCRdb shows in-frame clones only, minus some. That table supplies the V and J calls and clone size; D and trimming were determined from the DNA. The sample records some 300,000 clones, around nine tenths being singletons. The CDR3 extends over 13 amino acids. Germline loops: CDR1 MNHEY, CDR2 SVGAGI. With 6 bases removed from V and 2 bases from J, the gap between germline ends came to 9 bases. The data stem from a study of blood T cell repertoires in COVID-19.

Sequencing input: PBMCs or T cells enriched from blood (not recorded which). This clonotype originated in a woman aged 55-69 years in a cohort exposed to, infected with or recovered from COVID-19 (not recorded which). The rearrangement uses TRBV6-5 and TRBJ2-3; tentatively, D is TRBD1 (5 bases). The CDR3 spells CASRQEYTDTQYF. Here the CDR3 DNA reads TGTGCCAGCAGACAGGAGTACACAGATACGCAGTATTTT.